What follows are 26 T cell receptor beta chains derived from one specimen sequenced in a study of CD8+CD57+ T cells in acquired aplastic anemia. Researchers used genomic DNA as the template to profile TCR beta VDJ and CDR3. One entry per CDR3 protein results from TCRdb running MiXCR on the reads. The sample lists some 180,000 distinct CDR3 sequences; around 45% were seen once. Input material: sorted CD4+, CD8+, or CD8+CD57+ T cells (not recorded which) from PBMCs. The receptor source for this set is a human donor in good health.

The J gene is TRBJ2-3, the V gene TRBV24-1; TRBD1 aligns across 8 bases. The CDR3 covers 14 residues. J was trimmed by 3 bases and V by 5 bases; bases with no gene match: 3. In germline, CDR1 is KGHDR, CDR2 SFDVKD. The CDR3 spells CATSARGRTDTQYF. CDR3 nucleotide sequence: TGTGCCACCAGTGCCAGGGGGCGTACAGATACGCAGTATTTT.

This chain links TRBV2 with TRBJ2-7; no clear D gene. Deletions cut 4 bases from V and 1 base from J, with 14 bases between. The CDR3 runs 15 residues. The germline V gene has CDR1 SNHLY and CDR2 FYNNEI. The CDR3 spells CASSGWGSTSYEQYF. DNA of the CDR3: TGTGCCAGCAGTGGGTGGGGTAGTACGTCCTACGAGCAGTACTTC.

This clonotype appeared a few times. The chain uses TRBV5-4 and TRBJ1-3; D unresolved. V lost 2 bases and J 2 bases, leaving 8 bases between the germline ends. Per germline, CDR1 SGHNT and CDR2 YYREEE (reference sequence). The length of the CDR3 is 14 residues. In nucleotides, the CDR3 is TGTGCCAGCAGCTTAAGCCGGACTGGAAACACCATATATTTT. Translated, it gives CASSLSRTGNTIYF.

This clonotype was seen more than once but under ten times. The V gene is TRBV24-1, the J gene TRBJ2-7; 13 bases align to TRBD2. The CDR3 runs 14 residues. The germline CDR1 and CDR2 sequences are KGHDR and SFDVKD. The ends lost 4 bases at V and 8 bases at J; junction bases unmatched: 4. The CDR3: CATSDGTSGAKQYF. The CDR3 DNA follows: TGTGCCACCAGTGACGGGACTAGCGGGGCCAAGCAGTACTTC.

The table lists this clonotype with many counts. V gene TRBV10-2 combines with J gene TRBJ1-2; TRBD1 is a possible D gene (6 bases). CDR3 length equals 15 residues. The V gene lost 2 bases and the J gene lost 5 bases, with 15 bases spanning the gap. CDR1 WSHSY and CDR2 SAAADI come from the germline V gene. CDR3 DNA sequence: TGCGCCAGCAGTGAGGCAGGGGTCCTTAGGTATGGCTACACCTTC. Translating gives CASSEAGVLRYGYTF.

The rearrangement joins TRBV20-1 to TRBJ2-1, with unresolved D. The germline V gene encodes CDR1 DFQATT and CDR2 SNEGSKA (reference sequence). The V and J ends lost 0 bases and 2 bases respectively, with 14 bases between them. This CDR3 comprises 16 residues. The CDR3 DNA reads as TGCAGTGCTAGAGATAATCTAGTGGTCACCTACAATGAGCAGTTCTTC. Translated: CSARDNLVVTYNEQFF.

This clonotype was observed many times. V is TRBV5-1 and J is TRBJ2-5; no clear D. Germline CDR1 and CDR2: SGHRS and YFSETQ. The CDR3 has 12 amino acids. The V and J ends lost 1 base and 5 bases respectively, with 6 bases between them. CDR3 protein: CASSLSFETQYF. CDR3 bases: TGCGCCAGCAGCTTGTCTTTCGAGACCCAGTACTTC.

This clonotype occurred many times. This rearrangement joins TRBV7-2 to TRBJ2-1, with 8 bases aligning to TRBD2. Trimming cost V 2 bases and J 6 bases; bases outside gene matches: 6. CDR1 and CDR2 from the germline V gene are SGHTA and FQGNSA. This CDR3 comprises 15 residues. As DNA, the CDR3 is TGTGCCAGCAGCTTAACGCCCGGGACTAGCAATGAGCAGTTCTTC. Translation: CASSLTPGTSNEQFF.

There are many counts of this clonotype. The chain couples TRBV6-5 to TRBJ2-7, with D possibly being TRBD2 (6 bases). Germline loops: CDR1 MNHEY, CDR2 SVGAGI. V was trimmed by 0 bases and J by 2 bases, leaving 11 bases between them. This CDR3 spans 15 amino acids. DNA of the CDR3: TGTGCCAGCAGTTACTCTACGCGGGATCCCTACGAGCAGTACTTC. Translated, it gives CASSYSTRDPYEQYF.

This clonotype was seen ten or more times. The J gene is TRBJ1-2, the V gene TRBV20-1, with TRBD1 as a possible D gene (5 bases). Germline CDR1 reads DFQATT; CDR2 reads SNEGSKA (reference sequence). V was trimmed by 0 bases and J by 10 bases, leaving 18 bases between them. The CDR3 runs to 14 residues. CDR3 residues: CSARDEGVGRVYTF. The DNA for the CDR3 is TGCAGTGCTAGAGACGAGGGAGTGGGCAGGGTCTACACCTTC.

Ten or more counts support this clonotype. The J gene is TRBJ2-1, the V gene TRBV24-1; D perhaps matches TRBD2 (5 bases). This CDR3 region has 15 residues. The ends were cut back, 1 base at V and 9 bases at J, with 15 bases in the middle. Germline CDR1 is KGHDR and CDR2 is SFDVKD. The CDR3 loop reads CATSDLGQLGGEQFF. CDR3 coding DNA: TGTGCCACCAGTGATTTAGGGCAGCTCGGAGGTGAGCAGTTCTTC.

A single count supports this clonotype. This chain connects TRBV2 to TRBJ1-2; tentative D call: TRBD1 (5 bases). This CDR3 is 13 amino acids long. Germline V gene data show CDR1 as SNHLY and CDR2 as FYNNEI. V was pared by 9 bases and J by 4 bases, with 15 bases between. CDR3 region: CARKGPGLYGYTF. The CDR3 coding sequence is TGTGCCAGGAAGGGACCGGGGCTCTATGGCTACACCTTC.

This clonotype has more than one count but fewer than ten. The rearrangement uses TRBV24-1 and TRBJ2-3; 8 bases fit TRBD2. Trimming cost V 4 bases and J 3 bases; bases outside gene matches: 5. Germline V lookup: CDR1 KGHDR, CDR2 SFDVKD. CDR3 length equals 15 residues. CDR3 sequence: CATSEAGGGTDTQYF. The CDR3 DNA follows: TGTGCCACCAGTGAGGCGGGAGGAGGGACAGATACGCAGTATTTT.

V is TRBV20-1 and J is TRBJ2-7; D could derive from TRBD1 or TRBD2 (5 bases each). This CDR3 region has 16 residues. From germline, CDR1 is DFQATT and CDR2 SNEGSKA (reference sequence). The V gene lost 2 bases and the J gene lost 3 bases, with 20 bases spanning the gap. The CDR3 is CSARPLRSGLGYEQYF. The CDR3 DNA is TGCAGTGCTAGACCCCTCAGGTCGGGGCTAGGCTACGAGCAGTACTTC.

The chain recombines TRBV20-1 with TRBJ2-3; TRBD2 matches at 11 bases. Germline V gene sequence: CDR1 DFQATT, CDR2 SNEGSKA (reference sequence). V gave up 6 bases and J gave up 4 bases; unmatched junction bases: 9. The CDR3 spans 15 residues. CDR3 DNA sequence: TGCAGTGCCTTGAGTCTAGCGGGAGGAGCAGATACGCAGTATTTT. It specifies CSALSLAGGADTQYF.

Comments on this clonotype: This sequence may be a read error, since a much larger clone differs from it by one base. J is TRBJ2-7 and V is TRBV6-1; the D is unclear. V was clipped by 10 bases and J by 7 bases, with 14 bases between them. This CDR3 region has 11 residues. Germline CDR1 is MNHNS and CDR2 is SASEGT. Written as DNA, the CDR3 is TGTGCCAACCAAGCGACTCGGGAGCAGTACTTC. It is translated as CANQATREQYF.

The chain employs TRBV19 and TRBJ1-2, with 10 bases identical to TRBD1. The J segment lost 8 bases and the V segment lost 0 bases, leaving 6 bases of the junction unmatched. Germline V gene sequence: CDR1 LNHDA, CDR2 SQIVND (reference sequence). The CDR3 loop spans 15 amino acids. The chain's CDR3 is CASSIDLETGGGYTF. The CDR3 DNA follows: TGTGCCAGTAGTATAGATCTTGAGACAGGGGGCGGCTACACCTTC.

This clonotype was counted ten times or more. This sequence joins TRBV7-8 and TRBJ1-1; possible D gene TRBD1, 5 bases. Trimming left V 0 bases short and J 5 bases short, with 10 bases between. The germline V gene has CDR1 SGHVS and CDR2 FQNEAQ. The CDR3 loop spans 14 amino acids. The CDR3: CASSLAAGNTEAFF. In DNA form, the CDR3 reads TGTGCCAGCAGCTTAGCGGCAGGGAATACTGAAGCTTTCTTT.

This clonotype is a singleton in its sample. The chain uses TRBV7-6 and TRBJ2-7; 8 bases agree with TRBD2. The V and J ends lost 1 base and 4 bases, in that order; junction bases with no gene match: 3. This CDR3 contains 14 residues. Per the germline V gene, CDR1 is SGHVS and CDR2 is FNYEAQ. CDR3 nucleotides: TGTGCCAGCAGCTTAGAAAGCGGGAGTTACGAGCAGTACTTC. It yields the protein CASSLESGSYEQYF.

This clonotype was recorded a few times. CDR3: CASSAKDTQYF. The CDR3 coding sequence is TGTGCCAGCTCAGCTAAAGATACGCAGTATTTT. V is TRBV6-1 and J is TRBJ2-3; D not certain. Germline lookup yields CDR1 MNHNS and CDR2 SASEGT. This CDR3 comprises 11 residues. V lost 8 bases and J lost 5, with 8 bases in between.

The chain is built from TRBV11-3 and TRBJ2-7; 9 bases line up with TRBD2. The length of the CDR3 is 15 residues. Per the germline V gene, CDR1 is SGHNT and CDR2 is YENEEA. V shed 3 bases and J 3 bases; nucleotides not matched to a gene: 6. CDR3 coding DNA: TGTGCCAGCAGCTTTCGTAGCGGGAGTCACTACGAGCAGTACTTC. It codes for CASSFRSGSHYEQYF.

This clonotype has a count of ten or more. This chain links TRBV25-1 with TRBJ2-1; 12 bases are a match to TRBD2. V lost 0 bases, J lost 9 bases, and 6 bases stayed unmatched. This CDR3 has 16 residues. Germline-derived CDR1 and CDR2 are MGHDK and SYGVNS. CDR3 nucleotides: TGTGCCAGCAGTGAATACGGACTAGCGGGACCGGGTGAGCAGTTCTTC. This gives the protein CASSEYGLAGPGEQFF.

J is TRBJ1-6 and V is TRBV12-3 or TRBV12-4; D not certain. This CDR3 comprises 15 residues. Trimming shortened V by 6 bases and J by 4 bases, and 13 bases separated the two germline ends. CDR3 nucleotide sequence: TGTGCCAGCAGCCCCACTGGACGGTATAATTCACCCCTCCACTTT. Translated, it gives CASSPTGRYNSPLHF.

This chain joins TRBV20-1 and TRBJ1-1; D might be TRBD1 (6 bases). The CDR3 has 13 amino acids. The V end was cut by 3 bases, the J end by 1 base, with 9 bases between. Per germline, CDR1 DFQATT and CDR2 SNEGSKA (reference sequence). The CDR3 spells CSARVTGNTEAFF. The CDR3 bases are TGCAGTGCTAGGGTGACAGGGAACACTGAAGCTTTCTTT.

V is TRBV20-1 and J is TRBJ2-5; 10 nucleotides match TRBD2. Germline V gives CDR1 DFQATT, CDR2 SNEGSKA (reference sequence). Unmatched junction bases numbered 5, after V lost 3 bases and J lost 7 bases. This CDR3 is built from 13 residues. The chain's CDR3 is CSASGTSVATQYF. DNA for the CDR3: TGCAGTGCTAGCGGGACTAGCGTGGCGACCCAGTACTTC.

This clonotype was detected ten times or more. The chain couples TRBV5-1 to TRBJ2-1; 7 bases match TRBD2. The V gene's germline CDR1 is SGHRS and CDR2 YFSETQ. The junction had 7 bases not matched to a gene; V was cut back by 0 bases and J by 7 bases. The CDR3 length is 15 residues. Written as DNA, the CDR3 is TGCGCCAGCAGCTTGGATCCTAGCGGAGGGAATGAGCAGTTCTTC. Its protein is CASSLDPSGGNEQFF.